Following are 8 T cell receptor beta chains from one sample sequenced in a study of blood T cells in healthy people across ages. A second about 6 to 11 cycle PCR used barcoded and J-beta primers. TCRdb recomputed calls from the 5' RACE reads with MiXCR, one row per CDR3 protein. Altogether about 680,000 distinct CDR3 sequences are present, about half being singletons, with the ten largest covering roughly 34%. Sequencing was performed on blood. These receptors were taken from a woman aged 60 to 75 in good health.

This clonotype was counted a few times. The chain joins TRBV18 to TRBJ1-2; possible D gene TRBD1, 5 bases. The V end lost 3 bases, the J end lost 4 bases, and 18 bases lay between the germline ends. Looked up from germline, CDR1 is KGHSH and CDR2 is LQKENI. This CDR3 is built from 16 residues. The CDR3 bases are TGTGCCAGCTCACCGGGTCGGTCAGGGAATGGCTATGGCTACACCTTC. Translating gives CASSPGRSGNGYGYTF.

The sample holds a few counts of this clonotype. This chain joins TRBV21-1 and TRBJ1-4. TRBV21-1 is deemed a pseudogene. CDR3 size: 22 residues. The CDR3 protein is CASSHVGGSGGERKETNEKLFF. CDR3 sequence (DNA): TGTGCCAGCAGCCACGTGGGGGGGAGCGGGGGGGAAAGGAAGGAAACTAATGAAAAACTGTTTTTT.

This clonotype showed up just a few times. The DNA for the CDR3 is TGTGCCAGCCGTCGTACAGGGGGCTCTGGGACTAGCGACCTTTACGAGCAGTACTTC. Protein sequence: CASRRTGGSGTSDLYEQYF. The V and J genes are TRBV27 and TRBJ2-7; D is possibly TRBD2 (10 bases). V shed 8 bases and J shed 4 bases, with 33 bases lying between them. The CDR3 spans 19 residues. Germline V lookup: CDR1 MNHEY, CDR2 SMNVEV (reference sequence).

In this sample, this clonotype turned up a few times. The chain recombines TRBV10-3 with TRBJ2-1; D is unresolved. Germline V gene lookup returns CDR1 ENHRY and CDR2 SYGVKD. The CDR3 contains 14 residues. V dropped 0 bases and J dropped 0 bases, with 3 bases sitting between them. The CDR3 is CAISESSSYNEQFF. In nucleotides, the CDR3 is TGTGCCATCAGTGAGTCTAGCTCCTACAATGAGCAGTTCTTC.

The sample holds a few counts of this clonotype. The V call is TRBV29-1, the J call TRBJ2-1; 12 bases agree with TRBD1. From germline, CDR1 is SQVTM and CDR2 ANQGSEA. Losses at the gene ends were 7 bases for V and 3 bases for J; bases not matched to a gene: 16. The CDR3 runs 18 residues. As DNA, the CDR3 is TGCAGCGCCGACAGGAGGGGACAGGGGGCTTCGGGCTACAATGAGCAGTTCTTC. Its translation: CSADRRGQGASGYNEQFF.

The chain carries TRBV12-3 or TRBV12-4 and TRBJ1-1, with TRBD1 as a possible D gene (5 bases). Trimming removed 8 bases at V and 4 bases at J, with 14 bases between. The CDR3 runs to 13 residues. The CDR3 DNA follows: TGTGCCAGCGCGCGAGGGGTTAGCACTGAAGCTTTCTTT. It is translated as CASARGVSTEAFF.

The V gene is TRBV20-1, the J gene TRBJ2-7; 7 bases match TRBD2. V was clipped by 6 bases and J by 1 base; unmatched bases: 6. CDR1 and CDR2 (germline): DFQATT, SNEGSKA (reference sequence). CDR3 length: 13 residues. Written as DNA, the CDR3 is TGCAGTGCCGAACTAGCGAATTCCTACGAGCAGTACTTC. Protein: CSAELANSYEQYF.

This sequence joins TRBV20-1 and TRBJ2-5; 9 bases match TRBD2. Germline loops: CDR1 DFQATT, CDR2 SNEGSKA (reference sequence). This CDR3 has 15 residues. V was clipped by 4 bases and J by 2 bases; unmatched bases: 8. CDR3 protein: CSANRLAGVQETQYF. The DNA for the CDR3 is TGCAGTGCTAATAGATTAGCGGGAGTACAAGAGACCCAGTACTTC.